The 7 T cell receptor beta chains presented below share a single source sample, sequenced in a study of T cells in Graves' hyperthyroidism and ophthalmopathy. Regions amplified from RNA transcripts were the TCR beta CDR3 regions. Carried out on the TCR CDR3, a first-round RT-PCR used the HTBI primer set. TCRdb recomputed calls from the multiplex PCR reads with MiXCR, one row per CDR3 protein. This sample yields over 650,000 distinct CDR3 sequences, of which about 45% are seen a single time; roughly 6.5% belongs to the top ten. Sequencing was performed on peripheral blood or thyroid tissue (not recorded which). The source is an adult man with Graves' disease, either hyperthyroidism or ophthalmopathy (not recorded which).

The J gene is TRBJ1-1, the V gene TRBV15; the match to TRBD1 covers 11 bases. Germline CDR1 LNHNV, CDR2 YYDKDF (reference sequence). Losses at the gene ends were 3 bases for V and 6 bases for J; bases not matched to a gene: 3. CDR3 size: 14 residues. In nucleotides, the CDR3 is TGTGCCACCAGCAGCGGACAGGGGGCCTCTGAAGCTTTCTTT. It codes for CATSSGQGASEAFF. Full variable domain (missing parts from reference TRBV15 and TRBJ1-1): DAMVIQNPRYQVTQFGKPVTLSCSQTLNHNVMYWYQQKSSQAPKLLFHYYDKDFNNEADTPDNFQSRRPNTSFCFLDIRSPGLGDTAMYLCATSSGQGASEAFFGQGTRLTVV.

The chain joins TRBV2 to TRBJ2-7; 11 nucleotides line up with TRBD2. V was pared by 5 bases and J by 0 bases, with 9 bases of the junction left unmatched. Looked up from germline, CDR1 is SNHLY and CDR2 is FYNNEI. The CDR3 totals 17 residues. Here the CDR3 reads CASSTGGLADSSYEQYF. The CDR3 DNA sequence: TGTGCCAGCAGTACAGGGGGACTAGCGGACTCCTCCTACGAGCAGTACTTC.

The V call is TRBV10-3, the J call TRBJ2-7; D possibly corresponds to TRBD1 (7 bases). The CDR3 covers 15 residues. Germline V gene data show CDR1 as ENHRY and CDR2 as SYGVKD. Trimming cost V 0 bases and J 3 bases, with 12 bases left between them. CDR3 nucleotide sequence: TGTGCCATCAGTGAGTCGGGCAGGGGGGACTACGAGCAGTACTTC. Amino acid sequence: CAISESGRGDYEQYF.

The CDR3 DNA is TGCAGCGTTGATATGGAGACTAGCGACACCGGGGAGCTGTTTTTT. Its protein product is CSVDMETSDTGELFF. This chain links TRBV29-1 with TRBJ2-2, with TRBD2 matching 8 bases. The V gene end was trimmed by 3 bases and the J gene end by 3 bases; junction bases not matched to a gene: 6. The length of the CDR3 is 15 residues. Germline lookup yields CDR1 SQVTM and CDR2 ANQGSEA.

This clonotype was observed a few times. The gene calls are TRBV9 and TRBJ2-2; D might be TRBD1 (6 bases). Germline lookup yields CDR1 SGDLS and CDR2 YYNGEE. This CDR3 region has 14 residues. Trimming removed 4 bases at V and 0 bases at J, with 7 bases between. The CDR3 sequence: CASSWTANTGELFF. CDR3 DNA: TGTGCCAGCAGCTGGACAGCGAACACCGGGGAGCTGTTTTTT.

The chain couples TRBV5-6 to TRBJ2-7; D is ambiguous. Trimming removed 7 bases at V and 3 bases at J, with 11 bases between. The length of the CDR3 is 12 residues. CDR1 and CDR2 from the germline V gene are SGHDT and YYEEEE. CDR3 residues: CASVSWGYEQYF. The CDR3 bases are TGTGCCAGCGTCTCGTGGGGCTACGAGCAGTACTTC.

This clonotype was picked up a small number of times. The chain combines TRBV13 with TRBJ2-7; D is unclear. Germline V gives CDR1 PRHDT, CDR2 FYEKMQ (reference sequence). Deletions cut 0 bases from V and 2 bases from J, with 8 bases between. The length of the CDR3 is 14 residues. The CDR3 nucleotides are TGTGCCAGCAGCTTAGGACTAACTACCTACGAGCAGTACTTC. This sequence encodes CASSLGLTTYEQYF.